The 30 T cell receptor beta chains below were found in one sample sequenced in a study of cytomegalovirus exposure and HLA in healthy donors. 13 Jbeta primers and 60 Vbeta primers were used for the PCR. The protocol was immunoSEQ multiplex PCR, while the TCRdb copy is restricted to in-frame clones and leaves out a portion. Counted here are 100,000 to 150,000 clones, around 80% occurring once; the ten biggest clones make up roughly a tenth. Sequenced material: PBMCs. The origin of the receptors is a man younger than 40 in good health and CMV-seropositive.

The gene calls are TRBV20-1 and TRBJ2-3, with D perhaps TRBD2 (5 bases). V lost 5 bases and J 6 bases, leaving 6 bases between the germline ends. The CDR3 contains 10 residues. Germline-derived CDR1 and CDR2 are DFQATT and SNEGSKA (reference sequence). This chain's CDR3 is CSAWEDTQYF. The DNA for the CDR3 is TGCAGTGCTTGGGAGGATACGCAGTATTTT.

The chain combines TRBV6-5 with TRBJ2-3; D is possibly TRBD2 (5 bases). Deletions cut 8 bases from V and 5 bases from J, with 17 bases between. Germline V gene lookup returns CDR1 MNHEY and CDR2 SVGAGI. This CDR3 is 14 amino acids long. CDR3 amino acids: CASRRTSRGDTQYF. CDR3 coding DNA: TGTGCCAGCCGCAGGACGTCCCGGGGAGATACGCAGTATTTT.

The J gene is TRBJ2-5, the V gene TRBV4-3; D not certain. The CDR3 loop spans 14 amino acids. Germline CDR1 LGHNA, CDR2 YSLEER. V was pared by 1 base and J by 6 bases, with 12 bases between. As DNA, the CDR3 is TGCGCCAGCAGCCAAGTTTCCAATGGGCAGACCCAGTACTTC. It codes for CASSQVSNGQTQYF.

This chain links TRBV28 with TRBJ2-7; D uncertain. CDR3 size: 11 residues. Germline V gene sequence: CDR1 MDHEN, CDR2 SYDVKM. V shed 3 bases and J shed 9 bases, with 9 bases lying between them. The CDR3 is CASSFSRVQYF. The DNA for the CDR3 is TGTGCCAGCAGTTTCTCTCGAGTGCAGTACTTC.

This clone was seen once. The rearrangement joins TRBV2 to TRBJ2-4; D unclear. Germline assignment: CDR1 SNHLY and CDR2 FYNNEI. The V gene lost 7 bases and the J gene lost 0 bases, with 7 bases spanning the gap. The CDR3 length is 13 residues. The CDR3 sequence is CASIPGAKNIQYF. In DNA, the CDR3 is TGTGCCAGCATTCCGGGAGCCAAAAACATTCAGTACTTC.

The V and J genes are TRBV11-2 and TRBJ2-1, with 9 nucleotides matching TRBD2. CDR3 length: 19 amino acids. V was pared by 1 base and J by 2 bases, with 12 bases of the junction left unmatched. Germline CDR1 and CDR2: SGHAT and FQNNGV. CDR3: CASSLGELFRLAAYNEQFF. For the CDR3, the DNA is TGTGCCAGCAGCTTAGGGGAATTATTTCGACTAGCGGCCTACAATGAGCAGTTCTTC.

CDR3 region: CASSRKGAYEQYF. DNA of the CDR3: TGCGCCAGCAGTCGGAAGGGGGCATACGAGCAGTACTTC. The chain is built from TRBV23-1 and TRBJ2-7; the match to TRBD1 covers 7 bases. TRBV23-1 falls under the ORF class, with uncertain function. CDR3 size: 13 residues. J lost 4 bases, V lost 4 bases, and 4 bases had no gene match.

CDR3 loop: CASSLRPGGLLPYNEQFF. Here the CDR3 DNA reads TGCGCCAGCAGCTTGAGGCCGGGGGGCCTTCTCCCCTACAATGAGCAGTTCTTC. V usage is TRBV5-1 and J usage is TRBJ2-1, with D tentatively TRBD2 (7 bases). The germline gives CDR1 SGHRS, CDR2 YFSETQ. The CDR3 totals 18 residues. Trimming removed 1 base at V and 2 bases at J, with 19 bases between.

The chain recombines TRBV28 with TRBJ2-5, with a weak D call TRBD1 (5 bases). This CDR3 is 13 amino acids long. The V and J ends lost 8 bases and 4 bases respectively, with 14 bases between them. Germline loops: CDR1 MDHEN, CDR2 SYDVKM. The CDR3 DNA is TGTGCCAGCTCTTTAGGCAGGGTAGAGACCCAGTACTTC. Its translation: CASSLGRVETQYF.

V gene TRBV11-2 combines with J gene TRBJ2-7, with 10 bases lining up with TRBD1. Germline CDR1 SGHAT, CDR2 FQNNGV. The CDR3 is 15 amino acids. J lost 3 bases, V lost 4 bases, and 6 bases had no gene match. The CDR3 nucleotides are TGTGCCAGCAGCTCCGGGACAGGGGAAGGCTACGAGCAGTACTTC. Translating it yields CASSSGTGEGYEQYF.

This clone has only a few counts. V is TRBV29-1 and J is TRBJ2-7; D is unresolved. Germline lookup yields CDR1 SQVTM and CDR2 ANQGSEA. The CDR3 extends over 13 amino acids. V was cut by 7 bases and J by 3 bases, with 16 bases left in between. CDR3 residues: CSAAPSEYYEQYF. DNA for the CDR3: TGCAGCGCGGCCCCTTCGGAGTACTACGAGCAGTACTTC.

This clone occurred a few times. This chain uses TRBV4-1 with TRBJ1-5; 7 bases map to TRBD1. Germline V lookup: CDR1 MGHRA, CDR2 YSYEKL. The CDR3 sequence is 13 residues long. After removal of 8 bases from V and 3 bases from J, the junction contained 4 bases not matched to a gene. The CDR3 loop reads CASSDRANQPQHF. The CDR3 DNA follows: TGCGCCAGCTCCGACAGGGCCAATCAGCCCCAGCATTTT.

About this clone: Its ends do not fully match the called genes, so a read error is possible. The CDR3 here is CASSTGTGSLGEQFF. The CDR3 DNA sequence: TGTGCTAGCAGCACCGGGACAGGGTCTTTAGGTGAGCAGTTCTTC. The chain employs TRBV7-7 and TRBJ2-1; TRBD1 matches at 9 bases. Germline lookup yields CDR1 SSHAT and CDR2 FNYEAQ (reference sequence). This CDR3 has 15 residues.

Concerning this clone itself: Sequence at one end of the junction differs from germline and may be a read error. The chain has TRBV4-2 and TRBJ2-5; D is perhaps TRBD2 (6 bases). Germline lookup yields CDR1 LGHNA and CDR2 YNFKEQ. The CDR3 contains 16 residues. The CDR3, as DNA: TGTGCCGGCAGGAACTCACCCAACAGGAGGGACGAGACCCAGTACTTC. Amino acids: CAGRNSPNRRDETQYF.

The genes are TRBV9 and TRBJ2-7; 11 bases match TRBD1. There are 15 residues in the CDR3. Germline V lookup: CDR1 SGDLS, CDR2 YYNGEE. Trimming took 0 bases from V and 6 from J; bases not matched to a gene: 5. CDR3 nucleotides: TGTGCCAGCAGCGTAGGGACAGGGGGCTCGGTCGAGCAGTACTTC. Translation gives CASSVGTGGSVEQYF.

The gene calls are TRBV6-5 and TRBJ2-7, with 10 bases aligning to TRBD2. CDR3 length: 13 residues. CDR1 is MNHEY, CDR2 SVGAGI, per germline. The J segment lost 5 bases and the V segment lost 7 bases, leaving 5 bases of the junction unmatched. The CDR3 protein is CASILAGADEQYF. The DNA of the CDR3 is TGTGCCAGCATCCTAGCGGGAGCCGACGAGCAGTACTTC.

Regarding this clone: A junction boundary mismatches the germline segment, possibly from a read error. CDR3 sequence reads: CSSSLPAGGPSYNEQFF. DNA for the CDR3: TGTTCCAGCAGCCTCCCAGCGGGAGGTCCCTCCTACAATGAGCAGTTCTTC. V usage is TRBV7-9 and J usage is TRBJ2-1; 9 bases match TRBD2. The CDR3 sequence is 17 residues long. Per germline, CDR1 SEHNR and CDR2 FQNEAQ (reference sequence).

The J gene is TRBJ1-2, the V gene TRBV5-1, with TRBD1 identical over 7 bases. J lost 6 bases, V lost 4 bases, and 6 bases had no gene match. Germline V gene data show CDR1 as SGHRS and CDR2 as YFSETQ. The CDR3 runs 13 residues. In nucleotides, the CDR3 is TGCGCCAGCAGCCATGACAGGGTTCATGGCTACACCTTC. It translates to CASSHDRVHGYTF.

This rearrangement joins TRBV10-1 to TRBJ2-5; 8 nucleotides match TRBD2. This CDR3 has 14 residues. The germline gives CDR1 WNHNN, CDR2 SYGVQD (reference sequence). V was pared by 0 bases and J by 5 bases, with 2 bases of the junction left unmatched. CDR3 nucleotides: TGCGCCAGCAGTGAGTCTCGCGGGAGGGAGACCCAGTACTTC. Amino acid sequence: CASSESRGRETQYF.

The CDR3 loop is CASSFSGFYTEAFF. DNA for the CDR3: TGTGCCAGCAGTTTCTCGGGGTTCTACACTGAAGCTTTCTTT. The rearrangement links TRBV27 to TRBJ1-1; D gene unclear. This CDR3 comprises 14 residues. V shed 3 bases and J shed 3 bases, with 11 bases lying between them. The germline CDR1 and CDR2 sequences are MNHEY and SMNVEV (reference sequence).

This clone came up a few times. This sequence joins TRBV28 and TRBJ2-3; TRBD2 agrees at 10 bases. The germline V gene encodes CDR1 MDHEN and CDR2 SYDVKM. CDR3 length equals 18 residues. The J segment lost 5 bases and the V segment lost 5 bases, leaving 16 bases of the junction unmatched. CDR3 DNA sequence: TGTGCCAGCAGTCCTACCCGACTAGCGGGTGAAGTTAGAGATACGCAGTATTTT. Residues: CASSPTRLAGEVRDTQYF.

This chain connects TRBV7-2 to TRBJ2-7; 8 positions agree with TRBD1. The trim removed 4 bases at V and 9 bases at J, leaving 8 bases unmatched. Germline loops: CDR1 SGHTA, CDR2 FQGNSA. The CDR3 length is 13 residues. CDR3 coding DNA: TGTGCCAGCAGCTCGGACAGGGTGGTTGGGCAGTACTTC. The encoded protein is CASSSDRVVGQYF. The variable domain in full, with the rest retrieved from reference TRBV7-2 and TRBJ2-7, is GAGVSQSPSNKVTEKGKDVELRCDPISGHTALYWYRQSLGQGLEFLIYFQGNSAPDKSGLPSDRFSAERTGGSVSTLTIQRTQQEDSAVYLCASSSDRVVGQYFGPGTRLTVT.

This chain uses TRBV7-2 with TRBJ2-1; D unresolved. The CDR3 runs to 15 residues. The ends were cut back, 5 bases at V and 0 bases at J, with 11 bases in the middle. Germline CDR1 SGHTA, CDR2 FQGNSA. This CDR3 is CASSIPLSSYNEQFF. The DNA for the CDR3 is TGTGCCAGCAGCATCCCCCTCAGCTCCTACAATGAGCAGTTCTTC.

J is TRBJ1-2 and V is TRBV6-6; D may be TRBD1 (5 bases). This CDR3 is built from 15 residues. V lost 6 bases, J lost 6 bases, and 20 bases lay in between. Germline loops: CDR1 MNHNY, CDR2 SVGAGI (reference sequence). CDR3 sequence: CASSLPGTGVDGYTF. DNA for the CDR3: TGTGCCAGCAGCCTCCCCGGGACGGGAGTGGATGGCTACACCTTC.

The chain uses TRBV28 and TRBJ1-5, with no clear D. V lost 1 base and J 3 bases, leaving 7 bases between the germline ends. The CDR3 runs 14 residues. Germline V gives CDR1 MDHEN, CDR2 SYDVKM. CDR3 bases: TGTGCCAGCAGTTTATTGGAGATCAATCAGCCCCAGCATTTT. Protein sequence: CASSLLEINQPQHF.

This clone has more than one count but fewer than ten. V and J are TRBV30 and TRBJ1-2, with unresolved D. The CDR3 sequence is 12 residues long. V gave up 5 bases and J gave up 7 bases, with 14 bases separating them. CDR1 and CDR2 from the germline V gene are GTSNPN and SVGIG (reference sequence). The CDR3 loop reads CAWGAGNGGYTF. DNA for the CDR3: TGTGCCTGGGGAGCGGGGAATGGTGGCTACACCTTC.

The rearrangement links TRBV21-1 to TRBJ2-5; the D call TRBD2 from the table was never checked on the DNA. TRBV21-1 has pseudogene status. This CDR3 is 13 amino acids long. CDR3 coding DNA: TGTGCCAGCAGCCCGGTAGGAGAGGAGACCCAGTACTTC. The encoded protein is CASSPVGEETQYF.

This clone turned up a few times. The chain is built from TRBV6-5 and TRBJ2-3; maybe TRBD2 (6 bases). Germline V gene sequence: CDR1 MNHEY, CDR2 SVGAGI. This CDR3 is built from 16 residues. Trimming took off 1 base at V and 0 bases at J, with 11 bases between the two ends. This CDR3 reads CASSYLAAPSTDTQYF. The CDR3 coding sequence is TGTGCCAGCAGTTACTTAGCGGCCCCTAGCACAGATACGCAGTATTTT.

The rearrangement joins TRBV5-1 to TRBJ1-2; no reliable D call. Germline assignment: CDR1 SGHRS and CDR2 YFSETQ. The CDR3 has 14 amino acids. V lost 1 base and J 5 bases, leaving 12 bases between the germline ends. For the CDR3, the DNA is TGCGCCAGCAGCTTGAATAACCCGGGTTATGGCTACACCTTC. This sequence encodes CASSLNNPGYGYTF.

The chain joins TRBV2 to TRBJ1-4, with a weak D call TRBD1 (5 bases). The CDR3 spans 14 residues. The germline V and J ends were trimmed by 2 bases and 8 bases, with 12 bases remaining between them. Looked up from germline, CDR1 is SNHLY and CDR2 is FYNNEI. CDR3 sequence reads: CASSERQGGEKLFF. CDR3 coding DNA: TGTGCCAGCAGTGAACGGCAGGGCGGAGAAAAACTGTTTTTT.